These 13 T cell receptor beta chains were sequenced from one sample in a study of shared clonotypes between healthy human individuals. Clones were sequenced by immunoSEQ multiplex PCR, and TCRdb holds only the in-frame ones, with some missing. This sample has about 2.3 million clones; about 90% occur once, and the top ten carry 0.37%. The specimen sequenced was naive CD4+ T cells from PBMCs. Subset specified: CD45RA+ positively selected. All receptors come from a man in his late teens or twenties in good health. Some clones in this sample may be carry-over from other donors' samples.

The V call is TRBV6-5, the J call TRBJ1-1; the D is unclear. The germline gives CDR1 MNHEY, CDR2 SVGAGI. V was shortened by 6 bases and J by 1 base, with 9 bases between the two germline ends. CDR3 length equals 13 residues. The CDR3 here is CASSRTKNTEAFF. For the CDR3, the DNA is TGTGCCAGCAGCCGAACCAAGAACACTGAAGCTTTCTTT.

The V and J genes are TRBV14 and TRBJ2-7; D is possibly TRBD1 or TRBD2 (5 bases each). This CDR3 is built from 14 residues. V lost 4 bases to trimming and J lost 4 bases, with 14 bases between them. The V gene's germline CDR1 is SGHDN and CDR2 FVKESK. The CDR3 sequence: CASSRPGALYEQYF. The DNA of the CDR3 is TGTGCCAGCAGCCGCCCCGGGGCCTTATACGAGCAGTACTTC.

The chain has TRBV6-5 and TRBJ2-1; D might be TRBD1 or TRBD2, each matching 5 bases. This CDR3 is built from 14 residues. With 0 bases removed from V and 7 bases from J, the gap between germline ends came to 10 bases. Germline CDR1 is MNHEY and CDR2 is SVGAGI. CDR3 loop: CASSYSTRGNEQFF. In DNA, the CDR3 is TGTGCCAGCAGTTACTCTACTAGGGGAAATGAGCAGTTCTTC.

CDR3 coding DNA: TGTGCCAGCAGCTTGGAACAGGCAACAGATACGCAGTATTTT. This translates into CASSLEQATDTQYF. V and J are TRBV5-4 and TRBJ2-3, with TRBD1 as a possible D gene (5 bases). This CDR3 is built from 14 residues. Per germline, CDR1 SGHNT and CDR2 YYREEE (reference sequence). V was shortened by 0 bases and J by 3 bases, with 8 bases between the two germline ends.

This CDR3 reads CASSLDPRYEQYF. The CDR3 DNA reads as TGTGCCAGCAGCTTGGATCCCAGATACGAGCAGTACTTC. V gene TRBV5-4 combines with J gene TRBJ2-7; D is unresolved. This CDR3 comprises 13 residues. The germline V gene has CDR1 SGHNT and CDR2 YYREEE (reference sequence). V was trimmed by 0 bases and J by 4 bases, leaving 8 bases between them.

This chain connects TRBV7-2 to TRBJ2-3, with 7 bases that match TRBD1. The V and J ends lost 2 bases and 0 bases, in that order; junction bases with no gene match: 2. Germline loops: CDR1 SGHTA, CDR2 FQGNSA. The CDR3 loop spans 15 amino acids. This CDR3 is CASSLRGQSTDTQYF. The CDR3 DNA sequence: TGTGCCAGCAGCTTACGGGGACAGAGCACAGATACGCAGTATTTT.

About this clone itself: A junction end diverges from the germline sequence, so it may reflect a read error. The V and J genes are TRBV5-1 and TRBJ1-2; D uncertain. CDR3 length: 14 residues. Germline CDR1 SGHRS, CDR2 YFSETQ. CDR3 loop: CASSLDTGNSGYTF. The CDR3 nucleotides read TGCGCCAGCAGCTTGGATACGGGGAACTCTGGCTACACCTTC.

The chain uses TRBV6-5 and TRBJ1-2; 7 bases fit TRBD1. Germline CDR1 is MNHEY and CDR2 is SVGAGI. The CDR3 length is 13 residues. V was clipped by 6 bases and J by 4 bases; unmatched bases: 5. The chain's CDR3 is CASSMGQRYGYTF. The DNA for the CDR3 is TGTGCCAGCAGCATGGGACAGCGCTATGGCTACACCTTC.

V is TRBV7-2 and J is TRBJ2-1, with 11 positions matching TRBD2. V shed 5 bases, J shed 12 bases, and the junction held 9 bases outside the gene matches. This CDR3 has 14 residues. The germline CDR1 and CDR2 sequences are SGHTA and FQGNSA. As DNA, the CDR3 is TGTGCCAGCAGCGTCAAAGCTACTAGCGGGAGGCAGTTCTTC. Amino acid sequence: CASSVKATSGRQFF.

To note about this clone: Other DNA sequences in this sample translate to the same CDR3. The rearrangement joins TRBV18 to TRBJ1-3; D is uncertain. CDR3 length: 14 residues. V lost 1 base to trimming and J lost 4 bases, with 8 bases between them. Germline CDR1 and CDR2: KGHSH and LQKENI. For the CDR3, the DNA is TGTGCCAGCTCACCACAGGGTGCGGGAAACACCATATATTTT. It translates to CASSPQGAGNTIYF.

The genes are TRBV28 and TRBJ1-2; 8 nucleotides agree with TRBD1. The CDR3 extends over 13 amino acids. Germline values: CDR1 MDHEN, CDR2 SYDVKM. J was trimmed by 8 bases and V by 10 bases; bases with no gene match: 12. The CDR3 region is CAIGQGDLRGYTF. The CDR3, as DNA: TGTGCCATCGGACAGGGTGATCTTCGAGGCTACACCTTC.

The chain uses TRBV5-1 and TRBJ2-1; maybe TRBD2 (6 bases). The V gene lost 3 bases and the J gene lost 7 bases, with 17 bases spanning the gap. The CDR3 is 15 residues long. Germline assignment: CDR1 SGHRS and CDR2 YFSETQ. The CDR3 DNA reads TGCGCCAGCAGCTATCGGGGAGGTCTAGGGAATGAGCAGTTCTTC. Translated, it gives CASSYRGGLGNEQFF.

The CDR3 coding sequence is TGTGCCAGCAGCCCAAGACAGACCATGAACACTGAAGCTTTCTTT. It encodes CASSPRQTMNTEAFF. The genes are TRBV5-4 and TRBJ1-1; tentatively, D is TRBD1 (5 bases). V was cut by 4 bases and J by 0 bases, with 13 bases left in between. The CDR3 covers 15 residues. CDR1 is SGHNT, CDR2 YYREEE, per germline (reference sequence).